These 7 T cell receptor beta chains came from one sample sequenced in a study of cytomegalovirus exposure and HLA in healthy donors. With 60 Vbeta and 13 Jbeta primers, the PCR was carried out. Here immunoSEQ multiplex PCR was the method, and the copy in TCRdb shows in-frame clones only, minus some. The sample has around 91,000 clones, about three quarters seen once; the top ten hold 4.6%. The sample comprised PBMCs. Receptor source: a woman aged 40 to 50 in good health and CMV-seropositive.

The CDR3 nucleotides read TGTGCCAGCAGCTTAGTGTCCAGCACCGGGGAGCTGTTTTTT. Residues: CASSLVSSTGELFF. The rearrangement links TRBV7-8 to TRBJ2-2; D gene uncertain. V dropped 1 base and J dropped 4 bases, with 7 bases sitting between them. From germline, CDR1 is SGHVS and CDR2 FQNEAQ. This CDR3 contains 14 residues.

This rearrangement joins TRBV4-3 to TRBJ1-4, with 9 bases lining up with TRBD1. Germline V gene sequence: CDR1 LGHNA, CDR2 YSLEER. The CDR3 loop spans 16 amino acids. V shed 2 bases, J shed 7 bases, and the junction held 8 bases outside the gene matches. The DNA of the CDR3 is TGCGCCAGCAGCCAATCTAGGGACAGGGTGCGTGAAAAACTGTTTTTT. Protein sequence: CASSQSRDRVREKLFF.

This chain links TRBV19 with TRBJ1-3; 8 bases line up with TRBD1. V lost 7 bases and J lost 2; bases outside the gene matches: 7. The CDR3 totals 15 residues. Per germline, CDR1 LNHDA and CDR2 SQIVND (reference sequence). CDR3 sequence reads: CASNNQGATGNTIYF. The CDR3, as DNA: TGTGCCAGTAATAACCAGGGGGCCACTGGAAACACCATATATTTT.

The V and J genes are TRBV28 and TRBJ2-3, with TRBD2 matching over 10 bases. This CDR3 has 14 amino acids. V was pared by 6 bases and J by 1 base, with 1 base of the junction left unmatched. CDR1 is MDHEN, CDR2 SYDVKM, per germline. The CDR3 is CASRTSGRTDTQYF. The DNA of the CDR3 is TGTGCCAGCAGGACTAGCGGGCGCACAGATACGCAGTATTTT.

CDR3 DNA: TGCAGCGCTGGGGGGGACGGAAATGAAAAACTGTTTTTT. Encoded protein: CSAGGDGNEKLFF. V and J are TRBV29-1 and TRBJ1-4; maybe TRBD1 (5 bases). This CDR3 contains 13 residues. The ends were cut back, 7 bases at V and 5 bases at J, with 14 bases in the middle. Germline V lookup: CDR1 SQVTM, CDR2 ANQGSEA.

The chain recombines TRBV19 with TRBJ2-7; 9 nucleotides match TRBD1. Looked up from germline, CDR1 is LNHDA and CDR2 is SQIVND (reference sequence). V shed 5 bases, J shed 5 bases, and the junction held 7 bases outside the gene matches. CDR3 size: 14 residues. CDR3 region: CASSATGGSHEQYF. In DNA, the CDR3 is TGTGCCAGTAGTGCGACAGGGGGGAGCCACGAGCAGTACTTC.

The gene calls are TRBV18 and TRBJ2-7; D gene unclear. The CDR3 runs to 13 residues. The V gene lost 6 bases and the J gene lost 2 bases, with 11 bases spanning the gap. CDR1 KGHSH and CDR2 LQKENI come from the germline V gene. The CDR3 nucleotides read TGTGCCAGCTCGCCGGGTAGGACCTACGAGCAGTACTTC. It specifies CASSPGRTYEQYF.